Listed here are 3 T cell receptor beta chains from one sample, sequenced in a study of PD-1 blockade in classical Hodgkin lymphoma. The time point here: cycle 4 day 1 (C4D1), after more than five weeks of nivolumab. There was relapse after autologous stem cell transplantation in every patient, and there was variation in brentuximab vedotin exposure. Purification of CD4+ T cells from thawed PBMCs was achieved by magnetic negative selection. Data came from immunoSEQ multiplex PCR; TCRdb stores just in-frame clones and leaves some out. The repertoire holds about 27,000 clones, with approximately 89% as singletons. The material was CD4+ T cells from blood, obtained before the fourth cycle of nivolumab. The source is a human donor with classical Hodgkin lymphoma.

The chain's CDR3 is CAIREGGTEAFF. The CDR3 bases are TGTGCCATCAGGGAGGGTGGCACTGAAGCTTTCTTT. The genes are TRBV10-3 and TRBJ1-1; D is undetermined. This CDR3 comprises 12 residues. Germline lookup yields CDR1 ENHRY and CDR2 SYGVKD. Trimming took off 6 bases at V and 4 bases at J, with 9 bases between the two ends.

CDR3 amino acids: CASSSRGDEAFF. The CDR3 DNA reads as TGCGCCAGCAGCTCACGAGGGGATGAAGCTTTCTTT. The genes are TRBV5-1 and TRBJ1-1, with a tentative D call TRBD1 (5 bases). V was shortened by 3 bases and J by 7 bases, with 10 bases between the two germline ends. The CDR3 has 12 residues. Germline V gives CDR1 SGHRS, CDR2 YFSETQ.

The chain has TRBV19 and TRBJ1-1; D is perhaps TRBD1 (6 bases). Germline V CDR1 and CDR2: LNHDA, SQIVND (reference sequence). The CDR3 is 12 amino acids. V was clipped by 6 bases and J by 6 bases, with 11 bases between them. The CDR3 sequence is CASSTTGSEAFF. CDR3 bases: TGTGCCAGTAGCACTACAGGGTCTGAAGCTTTCTTT.